This TCR beta chain comes out of a study of blood T cell repertoires in COVID-19. The overall study: Nucleic acid was either cDNA or gDNA, and it came from T cells, B-cell-depleted T cells, or PBMCs.

The CDR3 totals 13 residues. The V gene's germline CDR1 is LNHNV and CDR2 YYDKDF (reference sequence). V dropped 8 bases and J dropped 7; count of bases not matched to a gene: 7. As originally analysed: Amplifying reference gene primers gave estimates of nucleated cell counts. Assay used: immunoSEQ multiplex PCR; TCRdb lists only in-frame clones, some missing. V and J calls and clone size are given by that table; D and trimming were obtained from the DNA. Of 290,000 or so clones listed, 82% are singletons. The participants were between roughly 18 and 89 years old and came from under 25 US areas. Cohort assignment relied on participant-reported clinical history.

The V gene is TRBV15, the J gene TRBJ2-2; TRBD2 agrees at 7 bases. This clonotype was sampled from a man in his forties who had been exposed to COVID-19. Sequenced: PBMCs or T cells enriched from blood (not recorded which). Here the CDR3 reads CATGRVTGGELFF. The CDR3 DNA sequence: TGTGCCACCGGGAGGGTAACGGGCGGGGAGCTGTTTTTT. The full variable domain, completed using reference TRBV15 and TRBJ2-2, is DAMVIQNPRYQVTQFGKPVTLSCSQTLNHNVMYWYQQKSSQAPKLLFHYYDKDFNNEADTPDNFQSRRPNTSFCFLDIRSPGLGDTAMYLCATGRVTGGELFFGEGSRLTVL.